The entry that follows covers one TCR beta chain sequence. Its antigen is as yet unknown. Using immunoSEQ multiplex PCR, the repertoire was profiled, and TCRdb retains in-frame clones only, with some absent. The repertoire holds under 80,000 clones, with 94% as singletons. The data are from a study of cytomegalovirus exposure and HLA in healthy donors. General study results and limits: Cytomegalovirus association was assigned to about 150 TCR beta chains.

The clonotype was recovered from a woman younger than 35 in good health and CMV-seronegative. Sequencing was carried out using PBMCs.

The CDR3 DNA is TGTGCCAGCAGCTCATACAGGGGGCGCGGATATGGCTACACCTTC. It encodes CASSSYRGRGYGYTF. V gene TRBV7-9 combines with J gene TRBJ1-2; 9 bases are a match to TRBD1. CDR1 is SEHNR and CDR2 is FQNEAQ in the germline V gene (reference sequence). The CDR3 has 15 amino acids. Germline trimming cut 4 bases from V and 5 bases from J; bases unmatched to any gene: 8.